A selection of T cell receptor beta chains follows, all from one sample in a study of blood T cell repertoires in COVID-19. The method was immunoSEQ multiplex PCR; TCRdb's version includes in-frame clones alone and lacks a portion of them. The sample has some 280,000 clones, around 90% seen once. Sequencing was performed on peripheral blood. The receptors originated from a woman aged 40 to 50 who had recovered from COVID-19. Each CDR3 is given with its conserved first and last residue. A D gene is named only where the DNA matches it firmly. Not all rows give a size; the values are once, few, many and, for expanded clones, a class.

TRBJ2-7 TRBD1 13 NA TRBV18 TGTGCCAGCTCACGGGACAGGGACGGCGAGCAGTACTTC CASSRDRDGEQYF
TRBJ2-2 TRBD2 15 NA TRBV27 TGTGCCAGCACCTGGGGGGGAGCGAACACCGGGGAGCTGTTTTTT CASTWGGANTGELFF
TRBJ2-3 TRBD2 18 NA TRBV4-2 TGTGCCAGCAGCCCTCCCTCCGGGACTAGCGGGAGAACAGATACGCAGTATTTT CASSPPSGTSGRTDTQYF
TRBJ2-7 NA 16 many TRBV14 TGTGCCAGCAGCCGTTTGGGGGAGGCCTTTGTCTACGAGCAGTACTTC CASSRLGEAFVYEQYF
TRBJ2-3 TRBD2 17 once TRBV20-1 TGCAGTGCTAGTGAGGGAGCGGGATGGGGGAAAGAAGATACGCAGTATTTT CSASEGAGWGKEDTQYF
TRBJ2-2 NA 14 NA TRBV2 TGTGCCAGCAGTGAAATTAGCGGTGCCGGGGAGCTGTTTTTT CASSEISGAGELFF
TRBJ2-7 TRBD1 13 NA TRBV28 TGTGCCAGCAGTCCAGGGGGCGCCTACGAGCAGTACTTC CASSPGGAYEQYF
TRBJ2-1 TRBD2 16 NA TRBV4-2 TGTGCCAGCAGCAAAGGCTTAGGACTAGCGAACAATGAGCAGTTCTTC CASSKGLGLANNEQFF
TRBJ2-5 TRBD2 15 NA TRBV3-1/TRBV3-2 TGTGCCAGCAGCCAAGTGGGACTAGCCCAAGAGACCCAGTACTTC CASSQVGLAQETQYF
TRBJ2-1 NA 16 NA TRBV5-4 TGTGCCAGCAGCTCCCTCGCGTTGAGCTCCTACAATGAGCAGTTCTTC CASSSLALSSYNEQFF
TRBJ2-5 TRBD2 13 NA TRBV2 TGTGCCAGCAGAGGACTAGAAGGACAGACCCAGTACTTC CASRGLEGQTQYF
TRBJ1-5 NA 14 NA TRBV7-9 TGTGCCAGCAGCTCAGGCTATAGCAATCAGCCCCAGCATTTT CASSSGYSNQPQHF
TRBJ2-3 NA 14 NA TRBV7-3 TGTGCCAGCAGCCCCTCCGGGATCACAGATACGCAGTATTTT CASSPSGITDTQYF
TRBJ2-2 NA 16 few TRBV30 TGTGCCTGGATATCGAGACAGGTCATGAACACCGGGGAGCTGTTTTTT CAWISRQVMNTGELFF
TRBJ2-4 TRBD1 14 NA TRBV10-2 TGCGCCAGCAGTGGTGGACAGGGGACAAACATTCAGTACTTC CASSGGQGTNIQYF
TRBJ2-7 TRBD1 13 once TRBV7-3 TGTGCCAGCAGCCGGGACAGGGGGGGCGAGCAGTACTTC CASSRDRGGEQYF
TRBJ2-6 TRBD1 20 NA TRBV3-1/TRBV3-2 TGTGCCAGCAGCACACGACAGGGACAAAACTTTCTATCTGGGGCCAACGTCCTGACTTTC CASSTRQGQNFLSGANVLTF
TRBJ2-5 TRBD2 16 NA TRBV2 TGTGCCAGCAGCACCGACACTAGCGGGCGGCAAGAGACCCAGTACTTC CASSTDTSGRQETQYF
TRBJ2-3 TRBD2 14 NA TRBV7-3 TGTGCCAGCAGCTTAAAGCCTAGCGGTGGGTCGCAGTATTTT CASSLKPSGGSQYF
TRBJ2-1 NA 13 NA TRBV3-1/TRBV3-2 TGTGCCAGCAGCCCTGACTATGCTTACAATCTGTTCTTC CASSPDYAYNLFF
TRBJ1-2 NA 13 NA TRBV30 TGTGCCTGGGGTTTGGCCGGAGTAGGTGGCTACACCTTC CAWGLAGVGGYTF
TRBJ1-2 NA 13 NA TRBV3-1/TRBV3-2 TGTGCCAGCAGCGGGGACGGAGGGCATGGCTACACCTTC CASSGDGGHGYTF
TRBJ2-7 NA 14 NA TRBV6-5 TGTGCCAGCAAGCCAGGCCTAAGCTCCTACGAGCAGTACTTC CASKPGLSSYEQYF
TRBJ2-3 NA 16 few TRBV2 TGTGCCAGCAGTTTACAGGGTTCCGGGTTCACAGATACGCAGTATTTT CASSLQGSGFTDTQYF
TRBJ1-6 NA 16 NA TRBV7-3 TGTGCCAGCAGCCCCTTTCCCCGCGGCAGCAGTTCACCCCTCCACTTT CASSPFPRGSSSPLHF
TRBJ1-6 TRBD1 14 NA TRBV5-8 TGTGCCAGCAGCCCACAGGGGTATAATTCACCCCTCCACTTT CASSPQGYNSPLHF
TRBJ2-7 TRBD2 18 once TRBV11-2 TGTGCCAGCAGCCCCCGACTAGCGGGAGGGCCGAACTCCTACGAGCAGTACTTC CASSPRLAGGPNSYEQYF